The rows below give T cell receptor beta chains drawn from one sample of a study of blood T cell repertoires in COVID-19. The method was immunoSEQ multiplex PCR; TCRdb's version includes in-frame clones alone and lacks a portion of them. The data contain around 300,000 clones, almost 90% of them singletons. Sequencing was carried out using PBMCs or T cells enriched from blood (not recorded which). Receptors originate from a young woman with acute COVID-19. Both conserved end residues are part of each CDR3. Each record gives: V gene, clone size, J gene, D gene, CDR3 protein, CDR3 DNA. D genes are given only for firm matches. Some rows mark clone size as missing; the rest say once, few, many or name a class of expanded clone.

>TRBV19|NA|TRBJ1-3|TRBD1
CASINQGAGGNTIYF
TGTGCCAGTATTAACCAGGGGGCAGGTGGAAACACCATATATTTT
>TRBV6-4|NA|TRBJ1-5|NA
CASSALAGENQPQHF
TGTGCCAGCAGTGCCCTGGCGGGGGAAAATCAGCCCCAGCATTTT
>TRBV5-8|NA|TRBJ1-2|TRBD1
CASSLVGTGKGYTF
TGTGCCAGCAGCTTGGTGGGGACAGGGAAAGGCTACACCTTC
>TRBV11-3|NA|TRBJ1-1|TRBD1
CASSFRQGKNTEAFF
TGTGCCAGCAGCTTCAGACAGGGGAAGAACACTGAAGCTTTCTTT
>TRBV6-2/TRBV6-3|NA|TRBJ2-2|TRBD1
CASSNRQGTNTGELFF
TGTGCCAGCAGTAATCGACAGGGGACGAACACCGGGGAGCTGTTTTTT
>TRBV7-9|once|TRBJ2-1|TRBD2
CASSSSGGYNEQFF
TGTGCCAGCAGTTCGAGCGGGGGGTACAATGAGCAGTTCTTC
>TRBV19|NA|TRBJ2-1|TRBD2
CASSISGSGNEQFF
TGTGCCAGTAGTATCAGCGGGAGCGGGAATGAGCAGTTCTTC
>TRBV10-3|NA|TRBJ1-5|TRBD1
CAIRGQGGNQPQHF
TGTGCCATCAGGGGACAGGGTGGCAATCAGCCCCAGCATTTT
>TRBV19|NA|TRBJ1-2|NA
CASSFFIGRQVLGGNYGYTF
TGTGCCAGTAGTTTCTTTATCGGTCGGCAGGTTTTAGGAGGAAACTATGGCTACACCTTC
>TRBV28|NA|TRBJ1-1|TRBD1
CASRSTGVTEAFF
TGTGCCAGCAGATCAACAGGGGTCACTGAAGCTTTCTTT
>TRBV4-2|NA|TRBJ2-3|NA
CASSQTSTDTQYF
TGTGCCAGCAGCCAAACTAGCACAGATACGCAGTATTTT
>TRBV6-5|NA|TRBJ1-2|NA
CATGGGPNYGYTF
TGTGCCACTGGGGGAGGGCCAAACTATGGCTACACCTTC
>TRBV6-5|NA|TRBJ2-1|TRBD2
CASSYGTSGGVEVF
TGTGCCAGCAGTTACGGGACTAGCGGGGGGGTGGAGGTCTTC
>TRBV29-1|NA|TRBJ1-1|NA
CSVEVAGKNTEAFF
TGCAGCGTTGAAGTCGCAGGGAAGAACACTGAAGCTTTCTTT
>TRBV27|NA|TRBJ1-2|NA
CASRLSGGYGYTF
TGTGCCAGCAGACTTTCGGGTGGCTATGGCTACACCTTC
>TRBV14|NA|TRBJ1-2|NA
CASSLQSYYGYTF
TGTGCCAGCAGCCTACAGAGTTACTATGGCTACACCTTC
>TRBV7-9|NA|TRBJ2-1|TRBD2
CASSFPSGRTYNNEQFF
TGTGCCAGCAGCTTTCCTAGCGGGAGAACATATAACAATGAGCAGTTCTTC
>TRBV28|NA|TRBJ2-7|NA
CAIPGPGAQQYF
TGTGCCATCCCTGGGCCAGGGGCGCAGCAGTACTTC
>TRBV27|NA|TRBJ2-7|NA
CASSPRGHTSYEQYF
TGTGCCAGCAGTCCCCGAGGACACACCTCCTACGAGCAGTACTTC
>TRBV24-1|NA|TRBJ1-2|NA
CATSEGRELYGYTF
TGTGCCACCAGTGAGGGGAGAGAGTTATATGGCTACACCTTC
>TRBV27|NA|TRBJ1-2|TRBD1
CASRVGPGQKIVNYGYTF
TGTGCCAGCAGGGTGGGCCCGGGACAGAAGATTGTTAACTATGGCTACACCTTC
>TRBV19|NA|TRBJ1-2|TRBD1
CASSIPTGANYGYTF
TGTGCCAGTAGTATACCGACAGGGGCTAACTATGGCTACACCTTC